Shown below are 23 T cell receptor beta chains from a single sample sequenced in a study of naive and memory T cell subsets listed by TCRdb under 2017. Using 3' ligation of a UMI-containing oligonucleotide to TCR cDNA, the study laid out a robust and sensitive protocol to amplify, sequence and analyze TCRs. Library generation was performed with 5' RACE. Sequenced using an Illumina MiSeq. The ligated cDNA was amplified by four rounds of PCR, in which nested alpha and beta constant region primers were used together with the SP2 primer. Through fastp at Q25 and MiXCR, TCRdb rebuilt clones from the public reads, retaining in-frame beta chains. For every CDR3 protein sequence, its rows merge into one entry that carries the most common genes and DNA. The sample yields about 62,000 distinct CDR3 sequences; 8% were counted once. The leading ten clones occupy roughly 21% of the sample. The source of these receptors is a female donor in good health.

The V and J genes are TRBV20-1 and TRBJ2-1, with TRBD2 identical over 14 bases. CDR3 size: 17 residues. J was trimmed by 8 bases and V by 1 base; bases with no gene match: 10. Germline values: CDR1 DFQATT, CDR2 SNEGSKA (reference sequence). The CDR3 sequence is CSARVVRGTSGRDEQFF. CDR3 DNA: TGCAGTGCTAGAGTCGTTCGGGGGACTAGCGGGAGAGATGAGCAGTTCTTC.

The chain recombines TRBV14 with TRBJ2-7, with 7 nucleotides matching TRBD1. The CDR3 is 18 residues long. The J segment lost 3 bases and the V segment lost 0 bases, leaving 14 bases of the junction unmatched. Per germline, CDR1 SGHDN and CDR2 FVKESK. CDR3 loop: CASSQDFETGPGVYEQYF. The CDR3 DNA is TGTGCCAGCAGCCAAGATTTTGAGACAGGGCCTGGCGTCTACGAGCAGTACTTC. Full variable domain (rest looked up from reference TRBV14 and TRBJ2-7): EAGVTQFPSHSVIEKGQTVTLRCDPISGHDNLYWYRRVMGKEIKFLLHFVKESKQDESGMPNNRFLAERTGGTYSTLKVQPAELEDSGVYFCASSQDFETGPGVYEQYFGPGTRLTVT.

This clonotype was detected a few times. The J gene is TRBJ2-4, the V gene TRBV2; D gene ambiguous. The CDR3 has 13 residues. Trimming stripped 4 bases from V and 4 bases from J, with 8 bases between. Germline V gene lookup returns CDR1 SNHLY and CDR2 FYNNEI. This chain's CDR3 is CASSAPLKNIQYF. CDR3 in DNA: TGTGCCAGCAGTGCCCCCCTTAAAAACATTCAGTACTTC.

This clonotype appeared many times. The chain has TRBV11-2 and TRBJ1-1, with D uncertain. Germline-derived CDR1 and CDR2 are SGHAT and FQNNGV. Between the trimmed V and J ends, which lost 5 bases and 5 bases, there was a span of 18 bases. CDR3 size: 15 residues. CDR3 protein: CASSLSEPFGTEAFF. The CDR3 nucleotides are TGTGCCAGCAGCCTTTCCGAGCCATTTGGTACTGAAGCTTTCTTT.

This clonotype has only a few counts. This chain connects TRBV27 to TRBJ1-4; D not resolved. V dropped 4 bases and J dropped 7 bases, with 13 bases sitting between them. The CDR3 consists of 14 residues. Looked up from germline, CDR1 is MNHEY and CDR2 is SMNVEV (reference sequence). CDR3 sequence (DNA): TGTGCCAGCAGTTCCGTAGGGTATAGTGAAAAACTGTTTTTT. It codes for CASSSVGYSEKLFF.

The gene calls are TRBV12-3 or TRBV12-4 and TRBJ1-6; D not certain. The V end was cut by 5 bases, the J end by 5 bases, with 4 bases between. There are 12 residues in the CDR3. The CDR3 nucleotides are TGTGCCAGCAGTGCAAATAATTCACCCCTCCACTTT. It codes for CASSANNSPLHF.

This clonotype was detected a few times. The genes are TRBV7-9 and TRBJ1-1; 9 bases match TRBD1. Germline CDR1 SEHNR, CDR2 FQNEAQ (reference sequence). The CDR3 contains 16 residues. V lost 4 bases and J lost 0; bases outside the gene matches: 6. CDR3 bases: TGTGCCAGCAGCTCGATCGGACAGGGGATGAACACTGAAGCTTTCTTT. It is translated as CASSSIGQGMNTEAFF.

In its sample, this clonotype was seen a few times. The V gene is TRBV24-1, the J gene TRBJ2-1; D uncertain. V was clipped by 8 bases and J by 9 bases, with 13 bases between them. The CDR3 contains 12 residues. CDR1 KGHDR and CDR2 SFDVKD come from the germline V gene. CDR3 sequence (DNA): TGTGCCACCATGGTCGACCGCGGTGAGCAGTTCTTC. It is translated as CATMVDRGEQFF.

The chain recombines TRBV7-9 with TRBJ2-7, with 10 nucleotides matching TRBD2. This CDR3 region has 13 residues. V was clipped by 6 bases and J by 6 bases; unmatched bases: 5. CDR1 and CDR2 (germline): SEHNR, FQNEAQ (reference sequence). This CDR3 reads CASRAGTSAEQYF. CDR3 bases: TGTGCCAGCAGGGCCGGGACTAGCGCCGAGCAGTACTTC.

This clonotype was picked up a small number of times. The DNA for the CDR3 is TGTGCCAGTAGTATTCACAGGACTAACTATGGCTACACCTTC. Amino acids: CASSIHRTNYGYTF. This chain connects TRBV19 to TRBJ1-2; TRBD1 is a possible D gene (5 bases). Per the germline V gene, CDR1 is LNHDA and CDR2 is SQIVND (reference sequence). V lost 3 bases to trimming and J lost 0 bases, with 8 bases between them. The length of the CDR3 is 14 residues.

The table lists this clonotype with a few counts. The chain employs TRBV6-5 and TRBJ2-7, with D perhaps given as TRBD1 or TRBD2 (7 bases each). Trimming took off 2 bases at V and 3 bases at J, with 14 bases between the two ends. This CDR3 region has 15 residues. Germline V gene lookup returns CDR1 MNHEY and CDR2 SVGAGI. The CDR3 sequence is CASSYGRGRGYEQYF. CDR3 in DNA: TGTGCCAGCAGTTACGGGAGGGGGCGCGGCTACGAGCAGTACTTC.

J is TRBJ2-7 and V is TRBV28; 7 nucleotides line up with TRBD1. Looked up from germline, CDR1 is MDHEN and CDR2 is SYDVKM. The CDR3 runs to 16 residues. The J segment lost 2 bases and the V segment lost 5 bases, leaving 12 bases of the junction unmatched. The chain's CDR3 is CASSTPRDSLTYEQYF. The DNA of the CDR3 is TGTGCCAGCAGTACCCCCCGGGACAGCTTAACCTACGAGCAGTACTTC.

The V call is TRBV9, the J call TRBJ1-6; 9 nucleotides align to TRBD1. Germline CDR1 is SGDLS and CDR2 is YYNGEE. With V trimmed by 3 bases and J by 7 bases, 8 bases remained unmatched. The CDR3 has 16 amino acids. In DNA form, the CDR3 reads TGTGCCAGCAGCGGAATACAGGGGGCTCGGAATTCACCCCTCCACTTT. Protein product: CASSGIQGARNSPLHF.

This clonotype has just a few counts. The chain couples TRBV10-3 to TRBJ1-3; D call uncertain. This CDR3 region has 13 residues. V was trimmed by 6 bases and J by 0 bases, leaving 6 bases between them. Per germline, CDR1 ENHRY and CDR2 SYGVKD. DNA of the CDR3: TGTGCCATCAGGCAGCCCTCTGGAAACACCATATATTTT. Encoded protein: CAIRQPSGNTIYF.

The chain has TRBV9 and TRBJ2-3, with a possible D match to TRBD1 (6 bases). V was shortened by 0 bases and J by 1 base, with 12 bases between the two germline ends. The CDR3 is 16 residues long. In germline, CDR1 is SGDLS, CDR2 YYNGEE. CDR3 coding DNA: TGTGCCAGCAGCGTAGCTACAGGGTCGGGCACAGATACGCAGTATTTT. Translating it yields CASSVATGSGTDTQYF.

The chain recombines TRBV12-3 or TRBV12-4 with TRBJ2-4; D gene uncertain. This CDR3 region has 15 residues. The germline V and J ends were trimmed by 6 bases and 0 bases, with 12 bases remaining between them. The CDR3 bases are TGTGCCAGCAGCCTTTCTTCTCTAGCCAAAAACATTCAGTACTTC. This gives the protein CASSLSSLAKNIQYF.

This clonotype has more than one count but fewer than ten. This chain connects TRBV6-2 or TRBV6-3 to TRBJ2-4; TRBD2 aligns across 8 bases. J gave up 8 bases and V 7 bases, and 7 bases lay outside the gene matches. The CDR3 is 13 residues long. Germline V gene lookup returns CDR1 MNHEY and CDR2 SVGEGT. The CDR3 region has the DNA TGTGCCAGCACCTCTTCCGGGGGGGACATTCAGTACTTC. Its protein product is CASTSSGGDIQYF.

The V call is TRBV4-2, the J call TRBJ2-3; TRBD2 matches 9 bases. V shed 0 bases, J shed 3 bases, and the junction held 7 bases outside the gene matches. The CDR3 spans 17 residues. Looked up from germline, CDR1 is LGHNA and CDR2 is YNFKEQ. CDR3 protein: CASSQDRSGGPTDTQYF. CDR3 nucleotides: TGTGCCAGCAGCCAAGATAGGAGCGGGGGGCCGACAGATACGCAGTATTTT.

This clonotype was recorded many times. The CDR3 region has the DNA TGTGCCAGCAGCCAGGGTTGGGGGAGTAATTCACCCCTCCACTTT. Translation: CASSQGWGSNSPLHF. The chain couples TRBV6-1 to TRBJ1-6; perhaps TRBD1 as D (5 bases). V was cut by 6 bases and J by 6 bases, with 15 bases left in between. The CDR3 runs to 15 residues. Germline lookup yields CDR1 MNHNS and CDR2 SASEGT.

The rearrangement joins TRBV28 to TRBJ2-1, with TRBD2 matching over 10 bases. The CDR3 runs 16 residues. Per germline, CDR1 MDHEN and CDR2 SYDVKM. The V segment lost 5 bases and the J segment 6 bases; nucleotides outside the gene matches: 10. The CDR3 sequence: CASSPWASGSVNEQFF. CDR3 in DNA: TGTGCCAGCAGTCCCTGGGCTAGCGGGAGTGTCAATGAGCAGTTCTTC.

This clonotype has just a few counts. No DNA is shown, since the ends of the CDR3 on it are uncertain; the CDR3 is the one TCRdb lists. The V gene is TRBV6-1, the J gene TRBJ1-1; no check of the table's D call, TRBD1, against the DNA was made. Germline assignment: CDR1 MNHNS and CDR2 SASEGT. The CDR3 is 12 residues long, ends included. The chain's CDR3 is CASSGFFGHGSF.

There are many counts of this clonotype. The chain is built from TRBV7-9 and TRBJ1-1; 9 bases map to TRBD1. This CDR3 is 14 amino acids long. V lost 3 bases to trimming and J lost 5 bases; unmatched junction nucleotides: 4. In germline, CDR1 is SEHNR, CDR2 FQNEAQ (reference sequence). CDR3 in amino acids: CASSFRQGETEAFF. The DNA for the CDR3 is TGTGCCAGCAGCTTCAGACAGGGGGAGACTGAAGCTTTCTTT.

The chain employs TRBV5-6 and TRBJ1-5; 11 nucleotides agree with TRBD1. Germline V gives CDR1 SGHDT, CDR2 YYEEEE. The ends lost 4 bases at V and 4 bases at J; junction bases unmatched: 10. The CDR3 loop spans 17 amino acids. DNA of the CDR3: TGTGCCAGCAGCGACTCCGGACAGGGGGCCATGAATCAGCCCCAGCATTTT. It codes for CASSDSGQGAMNQPQHF. The entire variable domain, with the rest obtained from reference TRBV5-6 and TRBJ1-5, is as follows: DAGVTQSPTHLIKTRGQQVTLRCSPKSGHDTVSWYQQALGQGPQFIFQYYEEEERQRGNFPDRFSGHQFPNYSSELNVNALLLGDSALYLCASSDSGQGAMNQPQHFGDGTRLSIL.